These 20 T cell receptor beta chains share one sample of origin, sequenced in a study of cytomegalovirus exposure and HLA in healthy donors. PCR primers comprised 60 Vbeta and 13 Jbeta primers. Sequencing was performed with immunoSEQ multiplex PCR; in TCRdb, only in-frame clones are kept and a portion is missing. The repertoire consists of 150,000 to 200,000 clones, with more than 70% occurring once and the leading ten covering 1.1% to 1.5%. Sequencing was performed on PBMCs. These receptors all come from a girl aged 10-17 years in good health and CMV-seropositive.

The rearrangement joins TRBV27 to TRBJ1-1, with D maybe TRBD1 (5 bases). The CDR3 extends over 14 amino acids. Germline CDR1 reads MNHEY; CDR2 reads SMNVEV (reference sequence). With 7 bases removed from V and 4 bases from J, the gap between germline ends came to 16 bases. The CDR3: CASNWGGEGTEAFF. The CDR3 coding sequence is TGTGCCAGCAACTGGGGGGGGGAGGGCACTGAAGCTTTCTTT.

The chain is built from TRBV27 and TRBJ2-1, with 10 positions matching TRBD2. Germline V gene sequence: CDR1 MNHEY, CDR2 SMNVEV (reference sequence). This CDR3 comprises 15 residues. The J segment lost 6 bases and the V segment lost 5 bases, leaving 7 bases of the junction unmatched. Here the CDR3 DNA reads TGTGCCAGCAGTCACGGACTAGCGGATCGCAATGAGCAGTTCTTC. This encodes CASSHGLADRNEQFF.

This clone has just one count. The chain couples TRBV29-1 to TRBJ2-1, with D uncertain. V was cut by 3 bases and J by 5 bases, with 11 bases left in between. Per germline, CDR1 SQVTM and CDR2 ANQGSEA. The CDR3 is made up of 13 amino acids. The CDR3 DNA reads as TGCAGCGTTGACAGGAAGCAGAACAATGAGCAGTTCTTC. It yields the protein CSVDRKQNNEQFF.

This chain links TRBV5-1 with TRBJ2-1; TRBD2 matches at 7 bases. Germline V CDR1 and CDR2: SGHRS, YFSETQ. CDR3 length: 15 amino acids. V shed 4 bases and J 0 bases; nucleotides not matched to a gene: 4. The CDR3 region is CASSPTSLSYNEQFF. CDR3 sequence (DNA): TGCGCCAGCAGCCCGACTAGCCTCTCCTACAATGAGCAGTTCTTC.

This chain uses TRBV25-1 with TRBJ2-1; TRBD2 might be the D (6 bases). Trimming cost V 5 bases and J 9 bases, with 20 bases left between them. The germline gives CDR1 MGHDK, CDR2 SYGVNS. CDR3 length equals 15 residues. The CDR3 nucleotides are TGTGCCAGCAGTAAGTTGCGGGATCAGGGTGGTGAGCAGTTCTTC. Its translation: CASSKLRDQGGEQFF.

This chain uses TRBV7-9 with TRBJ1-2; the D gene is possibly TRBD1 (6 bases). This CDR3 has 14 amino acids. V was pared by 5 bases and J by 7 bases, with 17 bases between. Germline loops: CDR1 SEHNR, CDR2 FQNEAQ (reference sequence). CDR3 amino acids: CASSPRTSGAGYTF. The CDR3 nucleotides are TGTGCCAGCAGCCCACGCACCTCAGGGGCTGGCTACACCTTC.

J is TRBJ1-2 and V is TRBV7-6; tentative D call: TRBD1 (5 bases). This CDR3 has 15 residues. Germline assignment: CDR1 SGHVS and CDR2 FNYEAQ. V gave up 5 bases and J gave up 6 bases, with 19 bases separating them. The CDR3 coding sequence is TGTGCCAGCAGCCGACTCCCCCGGGGGTCCGATGGCTACACCTTC. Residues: CASSRLPRGSDGYTF.

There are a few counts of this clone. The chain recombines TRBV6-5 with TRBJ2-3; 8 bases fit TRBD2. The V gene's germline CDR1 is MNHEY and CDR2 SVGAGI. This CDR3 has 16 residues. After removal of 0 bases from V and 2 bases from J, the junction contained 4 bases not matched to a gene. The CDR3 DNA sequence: TGTGCCAGCAGTTACTCCCAGACTAGCGTCACAGATACGCAGTATTTT. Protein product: CASSYSQTSVTDTQYF.

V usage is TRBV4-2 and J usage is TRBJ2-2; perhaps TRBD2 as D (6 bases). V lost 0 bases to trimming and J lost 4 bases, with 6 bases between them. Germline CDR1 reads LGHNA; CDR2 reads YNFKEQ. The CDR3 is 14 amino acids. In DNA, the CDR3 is TGTGCCAGCAGCCAAGAGGGGGGCACCGGGGAGCTGTTTTTT. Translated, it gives CASSQEGGTGELFF.

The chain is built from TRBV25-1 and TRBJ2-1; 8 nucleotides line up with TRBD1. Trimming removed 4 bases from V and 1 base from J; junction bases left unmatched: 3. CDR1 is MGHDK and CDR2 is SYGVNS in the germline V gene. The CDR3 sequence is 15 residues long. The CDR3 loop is CASSGRQGSYNEQFF. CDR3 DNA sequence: TGTGCCAGCAGTGGACGACAGGGGTCCTACAATGAGCAGTTCTTC. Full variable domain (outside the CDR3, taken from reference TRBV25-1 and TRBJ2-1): EADIYQTPRYLVIGTGKKITLECSQTMGHDKMYWYQQDPGMELHLIHYSYGVNSTEKGDLSSESTVSRIRTEHFPLTLESARPSHTSQYLCASSGRQGSYNEQFFGPGTRLTVL.

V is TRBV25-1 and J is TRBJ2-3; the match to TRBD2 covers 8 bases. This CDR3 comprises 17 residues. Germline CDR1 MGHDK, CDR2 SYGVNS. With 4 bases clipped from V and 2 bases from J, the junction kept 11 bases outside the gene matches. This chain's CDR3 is CASSATPGLDYTDTQYF. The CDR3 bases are TGTGCCAGCAGTGCCACCCCGGGACTAGACTACACAGATACGCAGTATTTT.

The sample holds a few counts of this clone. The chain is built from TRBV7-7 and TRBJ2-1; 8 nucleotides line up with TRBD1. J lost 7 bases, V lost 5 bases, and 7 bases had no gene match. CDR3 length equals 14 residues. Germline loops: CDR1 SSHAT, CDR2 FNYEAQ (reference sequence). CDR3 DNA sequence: TGTGCCAGCAGCCCTGGGACAGGTGTAAATGAGCAGTTCTTC. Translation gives CASSPGTGVNEQFF.

The CDR3 DNA is TGCGCCAGCAGCTTGGGGAGGGACCAGGGCTATGGCTACACCTTC. Protein: CASSLGRDQGYGYTF. This chain connects TRBV5-1 to TRBJ1-2; D perhaps matches TRBD1 (5 bases). Germline-derived CDR1 and CDR2 are SGHRS and YFSETQ. V gave up 0 bases and J gave up 4 bases, with 13 bases separating them. This CDR3 spans 15 amino acids.

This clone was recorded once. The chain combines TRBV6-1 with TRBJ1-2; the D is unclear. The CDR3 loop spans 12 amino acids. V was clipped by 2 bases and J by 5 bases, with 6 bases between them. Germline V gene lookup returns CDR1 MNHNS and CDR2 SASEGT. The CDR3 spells CASSEPGYGYTF. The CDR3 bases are TGTGCCAGCAGTGAACCGGGATATGGCTACACCTTC.

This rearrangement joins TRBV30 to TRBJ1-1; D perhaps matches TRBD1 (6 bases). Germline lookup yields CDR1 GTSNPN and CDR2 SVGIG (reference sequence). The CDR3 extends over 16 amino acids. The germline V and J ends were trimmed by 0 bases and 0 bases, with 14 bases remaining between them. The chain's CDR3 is CAWSVVSDSLNTEAFF. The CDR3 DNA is TGTGCCTGGAGTGTAGTCTCGGACAGTTTGAACACTGAAGCTTTCTTT.

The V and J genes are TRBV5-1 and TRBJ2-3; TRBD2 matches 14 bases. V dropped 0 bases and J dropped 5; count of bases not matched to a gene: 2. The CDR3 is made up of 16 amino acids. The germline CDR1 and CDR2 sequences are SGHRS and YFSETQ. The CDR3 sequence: CASSLEGLAGEDTQYF. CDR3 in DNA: TGCGCCAGCAGCTTGGAGGGACTAGCGGGAGAAGATACGCAGTATTTT.

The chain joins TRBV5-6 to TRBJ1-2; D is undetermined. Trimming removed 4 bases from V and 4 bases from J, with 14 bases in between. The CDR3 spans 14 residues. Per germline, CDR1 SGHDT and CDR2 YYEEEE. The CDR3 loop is CASSTLSFPYGYTF. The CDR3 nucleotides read TGTGCCAGCAGCACCCTCAGTTTCCCCTATGGCTACACCTTC.

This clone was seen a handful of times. CDR3 sequence: CASSRTSGKIDTQYF. The CDR3 DNA is TGTGCCAGCAGCCGGACTAGCGGGAAGATAGATACGCAGTATTTT. The rearrangement uses TRBV14 and TRBJ2-3, with 12 bases fitting TRBD2. V lost 4 bases and J lost 5; bases outside the gene matches: 4. Per germline, CDR1 SGHDN and CDR2 FVKESK. The CDR3 covers 15 residues. The entire variable domain, with the rest obtained from reference TRBV14 and TRBJ2-3, is as follows: EAGVTQFPSHSVIEKGQTVTLRCDPISGHDNLYWYRRVMGKEIKFLLHFVKESKQDESGMPNNRFLAERTGGTYSTLKVQPAELEDSGVYFCASSRTSGKIDTQYFGPGTRLTVL.

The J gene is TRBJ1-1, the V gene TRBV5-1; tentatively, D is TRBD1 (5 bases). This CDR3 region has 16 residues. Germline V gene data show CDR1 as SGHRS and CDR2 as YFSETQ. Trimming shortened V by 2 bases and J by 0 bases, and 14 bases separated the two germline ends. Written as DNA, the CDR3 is TGCGCCAGCAGCTTAGGGGCAGGGTCCTTGAACACTGAAGCTTTCTTT. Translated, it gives CASSLGAGSLNTEAFF.

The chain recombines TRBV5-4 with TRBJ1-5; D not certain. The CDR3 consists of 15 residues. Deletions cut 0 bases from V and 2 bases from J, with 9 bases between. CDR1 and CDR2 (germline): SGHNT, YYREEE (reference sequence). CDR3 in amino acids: CASSLDPGGNQPQHF. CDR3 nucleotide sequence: TGTGCCAGCAGCTTGGACCCCGGAGGCAATCAGCCCCAGCATTTT.